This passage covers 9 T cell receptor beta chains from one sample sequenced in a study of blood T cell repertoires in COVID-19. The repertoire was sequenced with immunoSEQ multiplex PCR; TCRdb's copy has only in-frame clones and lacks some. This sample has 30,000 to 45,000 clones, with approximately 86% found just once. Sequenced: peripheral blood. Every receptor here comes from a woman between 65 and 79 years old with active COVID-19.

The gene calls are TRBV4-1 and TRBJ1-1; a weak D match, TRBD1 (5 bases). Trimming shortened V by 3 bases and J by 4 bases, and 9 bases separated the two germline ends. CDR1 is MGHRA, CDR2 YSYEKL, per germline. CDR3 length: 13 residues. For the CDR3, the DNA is TGCGCCAGCAGCCAGCCGGGGGTCACTGAAGCTTTCTTT. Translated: CASSQPGVTEAFF.

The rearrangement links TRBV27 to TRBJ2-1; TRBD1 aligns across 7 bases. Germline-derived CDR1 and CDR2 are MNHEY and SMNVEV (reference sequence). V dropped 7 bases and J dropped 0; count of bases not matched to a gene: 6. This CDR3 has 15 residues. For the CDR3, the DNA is TGTGCCAGCAATTCACAGGGGAGCTCCTACAATGAGCAGTTCTTC. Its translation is CASNSQGSSYNEQFF.

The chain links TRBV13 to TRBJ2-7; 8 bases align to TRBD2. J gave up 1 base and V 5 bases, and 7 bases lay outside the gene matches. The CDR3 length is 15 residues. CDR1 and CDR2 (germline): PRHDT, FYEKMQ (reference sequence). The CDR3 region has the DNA TGTGCCAGCAGCCCCCACGGGAGGGCTTCCTACGAGCAGTACTTC. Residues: CASSPHGRASYEQYF.

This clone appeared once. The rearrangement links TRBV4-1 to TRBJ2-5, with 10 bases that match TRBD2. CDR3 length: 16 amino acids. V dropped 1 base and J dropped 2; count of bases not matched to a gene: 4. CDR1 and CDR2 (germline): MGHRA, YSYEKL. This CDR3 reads CASSQGSGGTQETQYF. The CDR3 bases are TGCGCCAGCAGCCAAGGTAGCGGGGGGACTCAAGAGACCCAGTACTTC.

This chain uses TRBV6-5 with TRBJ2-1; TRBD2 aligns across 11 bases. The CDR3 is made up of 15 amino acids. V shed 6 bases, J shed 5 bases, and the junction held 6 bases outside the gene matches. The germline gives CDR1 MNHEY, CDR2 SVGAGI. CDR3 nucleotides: TGTGCCAGCAGGCAACTAGCGGGAGCTAACAATGAGCAGTTCTTC. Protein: CASRQLAGANNEQFF.

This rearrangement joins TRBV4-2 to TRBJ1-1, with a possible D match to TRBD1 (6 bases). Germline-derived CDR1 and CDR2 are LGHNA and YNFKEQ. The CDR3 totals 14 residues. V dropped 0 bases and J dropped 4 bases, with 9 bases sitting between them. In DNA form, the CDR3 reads TGTGCCAGCAGCCAAGACAGGGGTATCACTGAAGCTTTCTTT. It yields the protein CASSQDRGITEAFF.

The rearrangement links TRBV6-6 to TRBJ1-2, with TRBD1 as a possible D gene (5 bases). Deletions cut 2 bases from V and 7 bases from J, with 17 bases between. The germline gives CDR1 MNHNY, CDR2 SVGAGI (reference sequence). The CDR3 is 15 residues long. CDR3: CASSYTLGHEGGYTF. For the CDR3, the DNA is TGTGCCAGCAGTTACACCCTAGGACACGAAGGTGGCTACACCTTC.

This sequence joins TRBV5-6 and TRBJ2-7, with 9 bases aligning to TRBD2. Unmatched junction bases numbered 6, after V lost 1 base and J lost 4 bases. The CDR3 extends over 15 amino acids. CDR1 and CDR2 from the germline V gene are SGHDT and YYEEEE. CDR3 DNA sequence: TGTGCCAGCAGCTTGCCTGCGGGGGGGAAATACGAGCAGTACTTC. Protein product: CASSLPAGGKYEQYF. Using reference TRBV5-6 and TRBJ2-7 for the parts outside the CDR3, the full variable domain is DAGVTQSPTHLIKTRGQQVTLRCSPKSGHDTVSWYQQALGQGPQFIFQYYEEEERQRGNFPDRFSGHQFPNYSSELNVNALLLGDSALYLCASSLPAGGKYEQYFGPGTRLTVT.

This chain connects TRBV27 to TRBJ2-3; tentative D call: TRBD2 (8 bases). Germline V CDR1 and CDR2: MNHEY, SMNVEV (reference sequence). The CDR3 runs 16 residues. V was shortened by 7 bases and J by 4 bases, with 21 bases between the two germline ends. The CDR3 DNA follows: TGTGCCAGCAAGCGAGGGGGCGGGGGGATGTCAGATACGCAGTATTTT. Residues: CASKRGGGGMSDTQYF.